The TCR beta chain under discussion was sequenced for a study of shared clonotypes between healthy human individuals. Data came from immunoSEQ multiplex PCR; TCRdb stores just in-frame clones and leaves some out. The table lists 700,000 to 950,000 clones, 96% of them singletons. It was CD45RO-negative cells, positively selected for CCR7, that made up naive CD8 cells, with terminally differentiated effector memory CD45RA+ cells excluded. The sequencing input was naive CD8+ T cells sorted from blood. The receptor was derived from a man in his thirties or forties in good health.

CDR3 sequence: CASLRSYSEAFF. CDR3 nucleotide sequence: TGTGCCAGCTTAAGATCTTACTCTGAAGCTTTCTTT. V is TRBV6-1 and J is TRBJ1-1; D unclear. CDR1 is MNHNS and CDR2 is SASEGT in the germline V gene. The CDR3 length is 12 residues. The ends were cut back, 8 bases at V and 6 bases at J, with 13 bases in the middle.